Listed here are 8 T cell receptor beta chains from one sample, sequenced in a study of cytomegalovirus exposure and HLA in healthy donors. A multiplex PCR was run with 60 Vbeta primers and 13 Jbeta primers. Sequenced by immunoSEQ multiplex PCR; TCRdb stores in-frame clones only, minus some. There are 100,000 to 150,000 clones in the sample; less than 85% occur only once, and 16% lies in the top ten. The material sequenced was PBMCs. These receptors were taken from a man aged 50-60 years in good health and CMV-seropositive.

A single count supports this clone. V usage is TRBV4-1 and J usage is TRBJ2-5; TRBD1 is a possible D gene (6 bases). Germline CDR1 and CDR2: MGHRA and YSYEKL. V was trimmed by 1 base and J by 2 bases, leaving 17 bases between them. This CDR3 is 17 amino acids long. The CDR3 nucleotides read TGCGCCAGCAGCCAAGGTGATGGAAGGACAGTACAAGAGACCCAGTACTTC. Translation: CASSQGDGRTVQETQYF.

This chain connects TRBV5-1 to TRBJ1-1; 7 positions agree with TRBD1. Trimming took 4 bases from V and 2 from J; bases not matched to a gene: 5. CDR1 is SGHRS, CDR2 YFSETQ, per germline. There are 14 residues in the CDR3. The CDR3 bases are TGCGCCAGCAGCCGCGGGGACAGAAACACTGAAGCTTTCTTT. Protein product: CASSRGDRNTEAFF.

On this clone itself: Within the sample, other DNA sequences also encode this same CDR3. V and J are TRBV9 and TRBJ1-5; unclear D gene. Germline V gene data show CDR1 as SGDLS and CDR2 as YYNGEE. The CDR3 sequence is 13 residues long. V lost 3 bases and J 3 bases, leaving 7 bases between the germline ends. CDR3 bases: TGTGCCAGCAGCGCAACAGACAATCAGCCCCAGCATTTT. It specifies CASSATDNQPQHF.

The chain uses TRBV27 and TRBJ2-3; D perhaps matches TRBD2 (6 bases). The length of the CDR3 is 15 residues. Trimming cost V 0 bases and J 0 bases, with 7 bases left between them. The V gene's germline CDR1 is MNHEY and CDR2 SMNVEV (reference sequence). CDR3: CASSLSGTSTDTQYF. DNA of the CDR3: TGTGCCAGCAGTTTATCCGGGACTAGCACAGATACGCAGTATTTT.

The chain links TRBV6-5 to TRBJ1-1; 9 bases map to TRBD1. V was clipped by 5 bases and J by 1 base; unmatched bases: 2. This CDR3 spans 14 amino acids. Per germline, CDR1 MNHEY and CDR2 SVGAGI. CDR3 coding DNA: TGTGCCAGCAGTGCGGACAGGGGGAACACTGAAGCTTTCTTT. Its protein product is CASSADRGNTEAFF.

This clone was observed a single time. This chain connects TRBV6-1 to TRBJ2-5, with 9 bases aligning to TRBD1. The V and J ends lost 2 bases and 1 base, in that order; junction bases with no gene match: 20. Germline V lookup: CDR1 MNHNS, CDR2 SASEGT. The CDR3 totals 21 residues. CDR3 DNA sequence: TGTGCCAGCAGTGAACGAACCGGGACAGGGAGACCCAACCGGTCCCAAGAGACCCAGTACTTC. It translates to CASSERTGTGRPNRSQETQYF.

In its sample, this clone was seen once. The chain uses TRBV5-1 and TRBJ2-4; D uncertain. The V and J ends lost 0 bases and 1 base respectively, with 11 bases between them. Germline loops: CDR1 SGHRS, CDR2 YFSETQ. The CDR3 runs 16 residues. Here the CDR3 reads CASSLASGWAKNIQYF. CDR3 bases: TGCGCCAGCAGCTTGGCCTCGGGTTGGGCCAAAAACATTCAGTACTTC.

This chain links TRBV6-6 with TRBJ2-5; 13 nucleotides line up with TRBD2. J gave up 3 bases and V 2 bases, and 0 bases lay outside the gene matches. Germline CDR1 and CDR2: MNHNY and SVGAGI (reference sequence). The CDR3 spans 15 residues. CDR3 protein: CASSYGLAGEETQYF. The CDR3 nucleotides are TGTGCCAGCAGTTACGGACTAGCGGGGGAAGAGACCCAGTACTTC.